The subject of this entry is one T cell receptor beta chain. Its antigen is unknown. The PCR made use of 60 Vbeta and 13 Jbeta primers. Assay: immunoSEQ multiplex PCR; the TCRdb copy retains only in-frame clones and omits some. The sample gives some 130,000 clones, roughly four fifths of which show up once; about 7.3% is in the top ten. This specimen comes from a study of cytomegalovirus exposure and HLA in healthy donors. In the study overall: HLA-typed donors were the source of about 81 million unique TCRs held in an early data release. Study-wide results and caveats: Fewer N-insertions than the roughly 630-donor mean were reportedly shown by an Asian-associated ancestry cluster in a later analysis. In a later analysis, DRB1 alleles had the most associated TCRs; HLA-C alleles the fewest.

While unrecorded immune exposures were likely, the donors were nominally healthy when sampled. Germline V gene lookup returns CDR1 SGDLS and CDR2 YYNGEE. The V end lost 0 bases, the J end lost 1 base, and 16 bases lay between the germline ends. This CDR3 spans 17 amino acids. The material sequenced was PBMCs. This clonotype was sampled from a male donor in good health and CMV-seronegative. The V and J genes are TRBV9 and TRBJ1-1; a weak D match, TRBD1 (6 bases). The CDR3 spells CASSVGIGGGTNTEAFF. For the CDR3, the DNA is TGTGCCAGCAGCGTAGGCATAGGGGGGGGCACGAACACTGAAGCTTTCTTT.